What follows are 20 T cell receptor beta chains derived from one specimen sequenced in a study of blood T cell repertoires in COVID-19. Using immunoSEQ multiplex PCR, the repertoire was profiled, and TCRdb retains in-frame clones only, with some absent. Among approximately 97,000 clones listed, about 85% were seen once. Sequencing was done on a sample of peripheral blood. Receptors originate from a woman aged 45-60 years with COVID-19, enrolled during active disease.

This chain connects TRBV30 to TRBJ2-7; the match to TRBD2 covers 16 bases. Trimming removed 4 bases from V and 1 base from J; junction bases left unmatched: 10. Germline V gene data show CDR1 as GTSNPN and CDR2 as SVGIG (reference sequence). This CDR3 is built from 18 residues. CDR3 protein: CAWTSTGLAGGRSYEQYF. CDR3 coding DNA: TGTGCCTGGACCTCGACGGGACTAGCGGGGGGGCGGTCCTACGAGCAGTACTTC.

The gene calls are TRBV6-6 and TRBJ1-1, with D tentatively TRBD1 (5 bases). The V end lost 6 bases, the J end lost 5 bases, and 10 bases lay between the germline ends. The germline V gene encodes CDR1 MNHNY and CDR2 SVGAGI (reference sequence). The CDR3 loop spans 12 amino acids. CDR3 protein: CASSVRETEAFF. CDR3 DNA sequence: TGTGCCAGCAGCGTCAGGGAAACTGAAGCTTTCTTT.

This clone was counted a few times. J is TRBJ1-2 and V is TRBV9; 7 positions agree with TRBD1. From germline, CDR1 is SGDLS and CDR2 YYNGEE. The V and J ends lost 4 bases and 6 bases, in that order; junction bases with no gene match: 12. The CDR3 runs 15 residues. In DNA form, the CDR3 reads TGTGCCAGCAGCACCCCGGGACAGAAGCTACATGGCTACACCTTC. It specifies CASSTPGQKLHGYTF. Full variable domain (remainder filled in from reference TRBV9 and TRBJ1-2): DSGVTQTPKHLITATGQRVTLRCSPRSGDLSVYWYQQSLDQGLQFLIQYYNGEERAKGNILERFSAQQFPDLHSELNLSSLELGDSALYFCASSTPGQKLHGYTFGSGTRLTVV.

The CDR3 reads CASSQPRGGSYTDTQYF. CDR3 coding DNA: TGTGCCAGCAGCCAACCGCGGGGCGGCTCGTACACAGATACGCAGTATTTT. V is TRBV4-2 and J is TRBJ2-3; a possible D gene is TRBD2 (6 bases). V was clipped by 2 bases and J by 2 bases, with 17 bases between them. Germline lookup yields CDR1 LGHNA and CDR2 YNFKEQ. The CDR3 is 17 residues long.

The chain combines TRBV27 with TRBJ1-5; perhaps TRBD1 as D (6 bases). Deletions cut 5 bases from V and 1 base from J, with 18 bases between. The CDR3 consists of 17 residues. Looked up from germline, CDR1 is MNHEY and CDR2 is SMNVEV (reference sequence). In nucleotides, the CDR3 is TGTGCCAGCAGTCCGATCCCGCGGACAGACAGCAATCAGCCCCAGCATTTT. Protein product: CASSPIPRTDSNQPQHF.

This chain links TRBV7-2 with TRBJ2-7; 13 bases are a match to TRBD2. The germline V gene encodes CDR1 SGHTA and CDR2 FQGNSA. Trimming took 5 bases from V and 3 from J; bases not matched to a gene: 4. This CDR3 spans 15 amino acids. CDR3: CASSLGTSGVYEQYF. In nucleotides, the CDR3 is TGTGCCAGCAGCCTAGGGACTAGCGGGGTCTACGAGCAGTACTTC.

The chain uses TRBV28 and TRBJ1-6; 10 bases are a match to TRBD1. This CDR3 has 16 amino acids. Trimming removed 6 bases from V and 7 bases from J; junction bases left unmatched: 9. The V gene's germline CDR1 is MDHEN and CDR2 SYDVKM. The CDR3 DNA follows: TGTGCCAGCAGCTCCGGGACAGGGGCGATAAATTCACCCCTCCACTTT. This codes for CASSSGTGAINSPLHF.

This chain links TRBV6-2 or TRBV6-3 with TRBJ2-2; 7 bases align to TRBD1. Trimming took 5 bases from V and 5 from J; bases not matched to a gene: 8. The CDR3 extends over 15 amino acids. CDR1 is MNHEY, CDR2 SVGEGT, per germline. CDR3 coding DNA: TGTGCCAGCAGTGGACAGGTAGCCCAAACCGGGGAGCTGTTTTTT. It specifies CASSGQVAQTGELFF.

This sequence joins TRBV9 and TRBJ2-5; TRBD2 might be the D (6 bases). Germline CDR1 and CDR2: SGDLS and YYNGEE. This CDR3 contains 15 residues. Trimming left V 0 bases short and J 1 base short, with 10 bases between. The CDR3 spells CASSVGGVGQETQYF. The CDR3 DNA reads TGTGCCAGCAGCGTAGGGGGGGTAGGCCAAGAGACCCAGTACTTC.

This clone occurred once. This chain connects TRBV6-5 to TRBJ2-6; D is ambiguous. The CDR3 loop spans 14 amino acids. Germline values: CDR1 MNHEY, CDR2 SVGAGI. V lost 4 bases and J 0 bases, leaving 4 bases between the germline ends. The CDR3 DNA reads as TGTGCCAGCAGTTCTTACTCTGGGGCCAACGTCCTGACTTTC. Translated, it gives CASSSYSGANVLTF.

The V call is TRBV19, the J call TRBJ1-6; maybe TRBD1 (6 bases). CDR1 and CDR2 from the germline V gene are LNHDA and SQIVND (reference sequence). Deletions cut 5 bases from V and 1 base from J, with 9 bases between. The CDR3 extends over 15 amino acids. CDR3 residues: CASSPGVSYNSPLHF. In nucleotides, the CDR3 is TGTGCCAGTAGTCCAGGGGTGTCCTATAATTCACCCCTCCACTTT.

The V call is TRBV9, the J call TRBJ2-3; the D is unclear. The CDR3 is 14 amino acids. The ends were cut back, 0 bases at V and 2 bases at J, with 7 bases in the middle. Germline CDR1 is SGDLS and CDR2 is YYNGEE. This chain's CDR3 is CASSVGSNTDTQYF. As DNA, the CDR3 is TGTGCCAGCAGCGTAGGGTCTAACACAGATACGCAGTATTTT.

V gene TRBV30 combines with J gene TRBJ1-1, with unresolved D. Germline V gives CDR1 GTSNPN, CDR2 SVGIG (reference sequence). V was shortened by 4 bases and J by 1 base, with 13 bases between the two germline ends. This CDR3 contains 14 residues. CDR3 nucleotides: TGTGCCTGGAATCCGAGGGCAGGGAACACTGAAGCTTTCTTT. Its translation: CAWNPRAGNTEAFF.

The gene calls are TRBV5-4 and TRBJ2-5; 14 bases fit TRBD2. V lost 3 bases to trimming and J lost 5 bases; unmatched junction nucleotides: 9. The CDR3 contains 17 residues. Germline assignment: CDR1 SGHNT and CDR2 YYREEE (reference sequence). The DNA for the CDR3 is TGTGCCAGCAGCTCGATGACTAGCGGGGGGGTCAGGGAGACCCAGTACTTC. This translates into CASSSMTSGGVRETQYF. Complete variable domain (other parts from reference TRBV5-4 and TRBJ2-5): ETGVTQSPTHLIKTRGQQVTLRCSSQSGHNTVSWYQQALGQGPQFIFQYYREEENGRGNFPPRFSGLQFPNYSSELNVNALELDDSALYLCASSSMTSGGVRETQYFGPGTRLLVL.

The chain combines TRBV10-3 with TRBJ2-3, with a weak D call TRBD1 (7 bases). V lost 6 bases to trimming and J lost 1 base, with 11 bases between them. This CDR3 comprises 14 residues. In germline, CDR1 is ENHRY, CDR2 SYGVKD. The CDR3 DNA reads as TGTGCCATCAGCACAGGGGAGGGCACAGATACGCAGTATTTT. Protein: CAISTGEGTDTQYF.

This chain joins TRBV7-2 and TRBJ1-1; D is undetermined. This CDR3 spans 13 amino acids. V lost 5 bases to trimming and J lost 3 bases, with 10 bases between them. Germline loops: CDR1 SGHTA, CDR2 FQGNSA. Here the CDR3 reads CASSPPGYTEAFF. CDR3 nucleotide sequence: TGTGCCAGCAGCCCTCCGGGTTACACTGAAGCTTTCTTT.

This clone was recorded a few times. V is TRBV2 and J is TRBJ2-7, with D hard to call. The CDR3 runs to 10 residues. V was clipped by 8 bases and J by 11 bases, with 13 bases between them. Germline V gene lookup returns CDR1 SNHLY and CDR2 FYNNEI. The CDR3 is CASVGFREYF. The CDR3 region has the DNA TGTGCCAGCGTCGGGTTTCGGGAGTACTTC.

The rearrangement uses TRBV10-3 and TRBJ1-5; D remains unclear. The CDR3 contains 15 residues. Germline lookup yields CDR1 ENHRY and CDR2 SYGVKD. Trimming shortened V by 3 bases and J by 7 bases, and 16 bases separated the two germline ends. This CDR3 is CAISDVPDRGQPQHF. As DNA, the CDR3 is TGTGCCATCAGTGATGTCCCGGACCGCGGGCAGCCCCAGCATTTT.

The rearrangement joins TRBV7-8 to TRBJ2-7; perhaps TRBD1 as D (5 bases). With 5 bases removed from V and 6 bases from J, the gap between germline ends came to 26 bases. CDR1 is SGHVS and CDR2 is FQNEAQ in the germline V gene. This CDR3 has 17 residues. CDR3 bases: TGTGCCAGCAGCCGAAACTATGGTGACAGCCACTACGTCGAGCAGTACTTC. Encoded protein: CASSRNYGDSHYVEQYF.

The J gene is TRBJ2-4, the V gene TRBV4-1, with TRBD2 matching 11 bases. V gave up 1 base and J gave up 9 bases; unmatched junction bases: 11. Germline V gene lookup returns CDR1 MGHRA and CDR2 YSYEKL. The CDR3 runs 17 residues. CDR3 residues: CASSQVLAGGQSGIQYF. The CDR3 nucleotides are TGCGCCAGCAGCCAAGTCTTAGCGGGGGGGCAGAGTGGCATTCAGTACTTC.